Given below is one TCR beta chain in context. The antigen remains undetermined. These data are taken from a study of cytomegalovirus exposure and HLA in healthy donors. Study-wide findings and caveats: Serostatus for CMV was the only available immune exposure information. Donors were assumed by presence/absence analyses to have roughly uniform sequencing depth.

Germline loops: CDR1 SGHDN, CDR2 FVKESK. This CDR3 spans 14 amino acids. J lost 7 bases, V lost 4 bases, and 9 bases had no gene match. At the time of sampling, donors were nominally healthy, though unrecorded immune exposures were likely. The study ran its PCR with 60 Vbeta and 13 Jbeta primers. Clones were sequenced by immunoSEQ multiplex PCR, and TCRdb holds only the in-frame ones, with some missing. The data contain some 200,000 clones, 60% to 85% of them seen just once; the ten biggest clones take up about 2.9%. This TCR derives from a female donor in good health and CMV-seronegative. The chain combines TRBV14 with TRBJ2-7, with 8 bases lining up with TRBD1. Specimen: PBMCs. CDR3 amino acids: CASSRTGWVSEQYF. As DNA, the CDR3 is TGTGCCAGCAGCCGGACAGGGTGGGTCTCAGAGCAGTACTTC.